Shown below are 20 T cell receptor beta chains from a single sample sequenced in a study of CD8+ T cells in alopecia areata. Following extraction, RNA underwent reverse transcription to cDNA, which served as the sequencing template. TCRdb keeps only in-frame clones here, not all; method: immunoSEQ multiplex PCR. The sample lists 150,000 to 200,000 clones, 50% to 60% occurring once. Sequenced material: CD4+ T cells sorted from blood, taken at week 0. The receptors derive from a human donor with alopecia areata.

This clone has just a few counts. J is TRBJ2-5 and V is TRBV5-1; D uncertain. The CDR3 consists of 11 residues. V was trimmed by 0 bases and J by 5 bases, leaving 2 bases between them. Germline lookup yields CDR1 SGHRS and CDR2 YFSETQ. CDR3 residues: CASSLAETQYF. The CDR3 region has the DNA TGCGCCAGCAGCTTGGCTGAGACCCAGTACTTC.

This clone was counted between two and nine times. This may stem from a read error, because a much larger clone lies one nucleotide away. Distinct nucleotide sequences in the sample also encode this CDR3. V gene TRBV4-1 combines with J gene TRBJ2-7, with TRBD1 matching 9 bases. CDR1 is MGHRA and CDR2 is YSYEKL in the germline V gene. After removal of 4 bases from V and 5 bases from J, the junction contained 9 bases not matched to a gene. CDR3 length equals 15 residues. The CDR3 DNA reads TGCGCCAGCAGCCGCCAACAGGACAGGGGACACGAGCAGTACTTC. Amino acids: CASSRQQDRGHEQYF.

This clone came up a few times. The gene calls are TRBV29-1 and TRBJ1-2; D gene unclear. This CDR3 has 14 residues. Trimming left V 1 base short and J 4 bases short, with 13 bases between. In germline, CDR1 is SQVTM, CDR2 ANQGSEA. CDR3 region: CSVEGRKGPYGYTF. CDR3 DNA: TGCAGCGTTGAAGGGCGAAAAGGACCCTATGGCTACACCTTC.

Only a few counts were recorded for this clone. DNA of the CDR3: TGTGCCAGCAGTTTAGCCTCTTCTAACTATGGCTACACCTTC. This sequence encodes CASSLASSNYGYTF. The J gene is TRBJ1-2, the V gene TRBV6-5; D is ambiguous. The CDR3 runs 14 residues. Trimming removed 4 bases at V and 0 bases at J, with 9 bases between. Looked up from germline, CDR1 is MNHEY and CDR2 is SVGAGI.

In its sample, this clone was seen a few times. This chain joins TRBV9 and TRBJ1-2, with a weak D call TRBD1 (6 bases). V lost 4 bases to trimming and J lost 5 bases, with 15 bases between them. This CDR3 is 14 amino acids long. Germline assignment: CDR1 SGDLS and CDR2 YYNGEE. CDR3 DNA sequence: TGTGCCAGCAGCCCCGATTCCGGACAGTATGGCTACACCTTC. Its protein is CASSPDSGQYGYTF.

The rearrangement links TRBV30 to TRBJ1-1; 7 bases are a match to TRBD1. Germline V gene lookup returns CDR1 GTSNPN and CDR2 SVGIG (reference sequence). The CDR3 covers 13 residues. V lost 6 bases, J lost 5 bases, and 9 bases stayed unmatched. CDR3 protein: CACPKRGPTEAFF. The DNA of the CDR3 is TGTGCCTGCCCCAAAAGGGGGCCAACTGAAGCTTTCTTT.

The chain couples TRBV29-1 to TRBJ2-7; D perhaps matches TRBD1 (5 bases). The V end was cut by 3 bases, the J end by 2 bases, with 14 bases between. CDR3 length equals 14 residues. From germline, CDR1 is SQVTM and CDR2 ANQGSEA. The CDR3 here is CSVEKGAGAYEQYF. CDR3 in DNA: TGCAGCGTTGAGAAAGGGGCCGGAGCCTACGAGCAGTACTTC.

CDR3 in amino acids: CASARLAGGVETQYF. In nucleotides, the CDR3 is TGTGCCAGCGCCCGACTAGCGGGGGGGGTGGAGACCCAGTACTTC. This chain uses TRBV6-5 with TRBJ2-5, with 14 nucleotides matching TRBD2. In germline, CDR1 is MNHEY, CDR2 SVGAGI. The CDR3 is 15 residues long. V dropped 8 bases and J dropped 5; count of bases not matched to a gene: 7.

The sample holds a few counts of this clone. The V call is TRBV11-2, the J call TRBJ1-6; weak D call: TRBD1 (5 bases). Trimming pared 2 bases from V and 6 bases from J, leaving 11 bases between. The CDR3 extends over 15 amino acids. CDR1 SGHAT and CDR2 FQNNGV come from the germline V gene. In nucleotides, the CDR3 is TGTGCCAGCAGCTTAACACCGGGGGTTAATTCACCCCTCCACTTT. It is translated as CASSLTPGVNSPLHF.

This chain links TRBV9 with TRBJ2-4, with 7 bases aligning to TRBD2. The junction had 5 bases not matched to a gene; V was cut back by 4 bases and J by 1 base. The CDR3 has 15 amino acids. The germline gives CDR1 SGDLS, CDR2 YYNGEE. This CDR3 is CASSKSGVAKNIQYF. The CDR3 DNA follows: TGTGCCAGCAGCAAGAGCGGGGTTGCCAAAAACATTCAGTACTTC.

The V and J genes are TRBV29-1 and TRBJ2-3; 9 nucleotides align to TRBD2. V trimming: 3 bases; J trimming: 2 bases; junction bases outside the gene matches: 3. Germline assignment: CDR1 SQVTM and CDR2 ANQGSEA. The CDR3 is 14 amino acids. CDR3 nucleotide sequence: TGCAGCGTTGATAGCGGGGGCACCACAGATACGCAGTATTTT. Translating gives CSVDSGGTTDTQYF.

The chain has TRBV30 and TRBJ1-4; D remains ambiguous. The V end lost 2 bases, the J end lost 2 bases, and 9 bases lay between the germline ends. The CDR3 loop spans 14 amino acids. The V gene's germline CDR1 is GTSNPN and CDR2 SVGIG (reference sequence). The CDR3 sequence is CAWSSGSTNEKLFF. DNA for the CDR3: TGTGCCTGGAGTTCTGGTAGCACTAATGAAAAACTGTTTTTT.

The chain carries TRBV4-1 and TRBJ2-2; 8 bases map to TRBD2. The CDR3 contains 15 residues. Losses at the gene ends were 1 base for V and 8 bases for J; bases not matched to a gene: 6. Germline CDR1 reads MGHRA; CDR2 reads YSYEKL. The CDR3 DNA follows: TGCGCCAGCAGCCAAGGCGGGGGGCGGTCTGGGGAGCTGTTTTTT. Amino acids: CASSQGGGRSGELFF.

This clone was seen only a few times. The V gene is TRBV29-1, the J gene TRBJ2-7, with D perhaps assigned TRBD1 or TRBD2 (5 bases each). Between the trimmed V and J ends, which lost 5 bases and 6 bases, there was a span of 20 bases. The CDR3 is 14 amino acids. The germline V gene encodes CDR1 SQVTM and CDR2 ANQGSEA. The chain's CDR3 is CSVFAGGAGIEQYF. CDR3 DNA sequence: TGCAGCGTTTTCGCTGGGGGTGCCGGGATCGAGCAGTACTTC.

The sample holds a few counts of this clone. CDR3 nucleotides: TGTGCCAGCAGACAGACAGGCCCAAATTCACCCCTCCACTTT. It is translated as CASRQTGPNSPLHF. This chain connects TRBV7-9 to TRBJ1-6; D possibly corresponds to TRBD1 (6 bases). The V end lost 6 bases, the J end lost 7 bases, and 13 bases lay between the germline ends. CDR3 length equals 14 residues. CDR1 is SEHNR, CDR2 FQNEAQ, per germline (reference sequence).

The genes are TRBV29-1 and TRBJ1-2; D gene ambiguous. V lost 3 bases, J lost 4 bases, and 12 bases lay in between. The germline CDR1 and CDR2 sequences are SQVTM and ANQGSEA. The CDR3 length is 13 residues. CDR3 sequence (DNA): TGCAGCGTTGACCTCCCCCCCAGCTATGGCTACACCTTC. Translating gives CSVDLPPSYGYTF.

The chain carries TRBV5-1 and TRBJ2-2, with D hard to call. The CDR3 covers 13 residues. V lost 4 bases and J 5 bases, leaving 9 bases between the germline ends. The germline V gene encodes CDR1 SGHRS and CDR2 YFSETQ. The CDR3 sequence is CASSPTVTGELFF. The CDR3 DNA sequence: TGCGCCAGCAGCCCAACAGTAACCGGGGAGCTGTTTTTT.

The chain carries TRBV29-1 and TRBJ1-2; no reliable D call. The CDR3 is 13 residues long. CDR1 is SQVTM and CDR2 is ANQGSEA in the germline V gene. V was clipped by 2 bases and J by 3 bases, with 10 bases between them. CDR3 sequence: CSVEPAGDYGYTF. The CDR3 bases are TGCAGCGTTGAACCAGCAGGAGACTATGGCTACACCTTC.

The J gene is TRBJ2-5, the V gene TRBV29-1; 7 positions agree with TRBD2. Germline V gives CDR1 SQVTM, CDR2 ANQGSEA. The V and J ends lost 7 bases and 2 bases, in that order; junction bases with no gene match: 10. The CDR3 covers 14 residues. This CDR3 is CSACPGGTQETQYF. CDR3 DNA sequence: TGCAGCGCCTGCCCGGGGGGAACACAAGAGACCCAGTACTTC. The whole variable domain, filled in from reference TRBV29-1 and TRBJ2-5, reads SAVISQKPSRDICQRGTSLTIQCQVDSQVTMMFWYRQQPGQSLTLIATANQGSEATYESGFVIDKFPISRPNLTFSTLTVSNMSPEDSSIYLCSACPGGTQETQYFGPGTRLLVL.

This clone has just one count. A much bigger clone sits one base away, suggesting this may be a read error. This chain connects TRBV7-6 to TRBJ2-3; a weak D match, TRBD2 (7 bases). This CDR3 is built from 15 residues. With 1 base removed from V and 2 bases from J, the gap between germline ends came to 10 bases. The germline V gene encodes CDR1 SGHVS and CDR2 FNYEAQ. The CDR3 nucleotides are TGTGCCAGCAGCTTAGGCGGGGGCGTCACAGATACGCAGTATTTT. Protein: CASSLGGGVTDTQYF. The full variable domain, its missing parts supplied by reference TRBV7-6 and TRBJ2-3, is GAGVSQSPRYKVTKRGQDVALRCDPISGHVSLYWYRQALGQGPEFLTYFNYEAQQDKSGLPNDRFSAERPEGSISTLTIQRTEQRDSAMYRCASSLGGGVTDTQYFGPGTRLTVL.